This entry features one TCR beta chain sequence. This sample is part of a study of shared clonotypes between healthy human individuals. CD4+ cell separation produced CD45RA+ naive and CD45RA-negative memory subsets. The protocol was immunoSEQ multiplex PCR, while the TCRdb copy is restricted to in-frame clones and leaves out a portion. The sample includes millions of clones, 85% to 95% of them seen just once. The CDR3 length is 15 residues. V lost 1 base and J lost 0, with 9 bases in between. CDR1 and CDR2 (germline): SGHVS, FQNEAQ. The chain uses TRBV7-8 and TRBJ2-5, with D perhaps TRBD2 (6 bases). What was sequenced was naive CD4+ T cells sorted from blood. Subset reported: CD45RA+ positively selected. The clonotype originates from a man younger than 30 in good health. Written as DNA, the CDR3 is TGTGCCAGCAGCTTAGGACGGGAGTACCAAGAGACCCAGTACTTC. Amino acid sequence: CASSLGREYQETQYF.